The clone carrying this T cell receptor beta chain was detected only once. This CDR3 spans 13 amino acids. Deletions cut 1 base from V and 1 base from J, with 5 bases between. Germline V lookup: CDR1 KGHSH, CDR2 LQKENI. Source study methods: Amplified reference gene primers provided the basis for estimating nucleated cell counts. Sequencing was performed with immunoSEQ multiplex PCR; in TCRdb, only in-frame clones are kept and a portion is missing. Clone size and V and J calls were adopted from that table, with D and trimming inferred from the DNA. The sample holds approximately 110,000 clones; about 85% are singletons and the top ten take 10% to 15%. This specimen belongs to a study of blood T cell repertoires in COVID-19. Across the whole study: COVID-19 samples from acute and convalescent phases originated in the United States, Italy and Spain. T cells, B-cell-depleted T cells, or PBMCs provided the cDNA or gDNA that served as material.

Sequenced input: peripheral blood. The receptor comes from a human donor in a cohort sampled during active COVID-19. V and J are TRBV18 and TRBJ2-7; no clear D gene. The CDR3 sequence is CASSPLASYEQYF. CDR3 coding DNA: TGTGCCAGCTCACCACTGGCATCCTACGAGCAGTACTTC.